This T cell receptor beta chain was retrieved from a study of T cell changes during pregnancy in multiple sclerosis. The CDR3 totals 15 residues. Losses at the gene ends were 3 bases for V and 4 bases for J; bases not matched to a gene: 5. Germline CDR1 and CDR2: SGHDT and YYEEEE. Repertoires were generated with immunoSEQ multiplex PCR, while TCRdb's copy carries only in-frame clones and drops some. This sample has tens of thousands of clones, with 85% to 90% found just once. The sequences come from CD8+ T cells from peripheral blood mononuclear cells, collected in the second trimester of pregnancy. This clonotype originated in a female donor with multiple sclerosis, enrolled in a pregnancy study. This rearrangement joins TRBV5-6 to TRBJ1-4; TRBD1 matches 8 bases. CDR3 in amino acids: CASSSGQVHNEKLFF. In DNA, the CDR3 is TGTGCCAGCAGCTCGGGACAGGTCCATAATGAAAAACTGTTTTTT.